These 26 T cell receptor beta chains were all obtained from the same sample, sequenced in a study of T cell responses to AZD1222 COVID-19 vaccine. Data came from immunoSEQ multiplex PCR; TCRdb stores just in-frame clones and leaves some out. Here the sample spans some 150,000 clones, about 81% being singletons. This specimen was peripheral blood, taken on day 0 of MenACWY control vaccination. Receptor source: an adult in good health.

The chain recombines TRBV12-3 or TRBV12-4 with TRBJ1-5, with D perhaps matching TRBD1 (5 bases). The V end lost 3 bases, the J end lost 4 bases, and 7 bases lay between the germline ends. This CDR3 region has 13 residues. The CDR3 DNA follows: TGTGCCAGCAGTTTTGGGGGAAATCAGCCCCAGCATTTT. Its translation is CASSFGGNQPQHF.

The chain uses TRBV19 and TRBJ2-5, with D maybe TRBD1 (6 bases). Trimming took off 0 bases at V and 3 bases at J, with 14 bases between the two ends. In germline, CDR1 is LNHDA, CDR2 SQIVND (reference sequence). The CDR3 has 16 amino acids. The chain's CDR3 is CASSIDTQGTKETQYF. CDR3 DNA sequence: TGTGCCAGTAGTATAGATACCCAGGGGACCAAAGAGACCCAGTACTTC.

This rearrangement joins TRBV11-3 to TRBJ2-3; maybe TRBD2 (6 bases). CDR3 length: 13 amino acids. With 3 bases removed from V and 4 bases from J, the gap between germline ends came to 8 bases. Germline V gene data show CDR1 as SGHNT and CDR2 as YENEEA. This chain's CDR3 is CASSFASADTQYF. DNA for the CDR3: TGTGCCAGCAGCTTCGCTAGCGCAGATACGCAGTATTTT.

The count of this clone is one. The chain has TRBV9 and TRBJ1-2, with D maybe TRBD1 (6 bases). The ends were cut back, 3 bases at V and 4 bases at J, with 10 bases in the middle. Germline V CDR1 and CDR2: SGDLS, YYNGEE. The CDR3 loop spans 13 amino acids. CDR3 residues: CASSARTAYGYTF. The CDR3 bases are TGTGCCAGCAGCGCCCGGACAGCCTATGGCTACACCTTC.

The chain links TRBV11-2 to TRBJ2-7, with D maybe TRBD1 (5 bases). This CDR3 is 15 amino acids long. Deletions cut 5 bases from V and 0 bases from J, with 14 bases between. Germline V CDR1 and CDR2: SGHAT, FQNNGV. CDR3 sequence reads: CASSQWGGSSYEQYV. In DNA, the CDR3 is TGTGCCAGCAGCCAATGGGGCGGAAGCTCCTACGAGCAGTACGTC.

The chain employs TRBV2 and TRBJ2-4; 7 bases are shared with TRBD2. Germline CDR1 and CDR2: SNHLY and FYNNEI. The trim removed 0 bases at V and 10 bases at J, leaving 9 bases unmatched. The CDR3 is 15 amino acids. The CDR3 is CASSEADRGVGIQYF. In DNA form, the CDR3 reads TGTGCCAGCAGTGAAGCAGACCGGGGGGTGGGTATTCAGTACTTC.

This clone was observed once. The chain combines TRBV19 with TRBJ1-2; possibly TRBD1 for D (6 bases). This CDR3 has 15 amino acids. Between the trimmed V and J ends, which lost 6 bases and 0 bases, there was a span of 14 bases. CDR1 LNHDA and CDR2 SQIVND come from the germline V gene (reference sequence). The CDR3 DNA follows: TGTGCCAGTAGCGAAGGGACATACACTAACTATGGCTACACCTTC. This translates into CASSEGTYTNYGYTF. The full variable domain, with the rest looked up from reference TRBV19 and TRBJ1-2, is DGGITQSPKYLFRKEGQNVTLSCEQNLNHDAMYWYRQDPGQGLRLIYYSQIVNDFQKGDIAEGYSVSREKKESFPLTVTSAQKNPTAFYLCASSEGTYTNYGYTFGSGTRLTVV.

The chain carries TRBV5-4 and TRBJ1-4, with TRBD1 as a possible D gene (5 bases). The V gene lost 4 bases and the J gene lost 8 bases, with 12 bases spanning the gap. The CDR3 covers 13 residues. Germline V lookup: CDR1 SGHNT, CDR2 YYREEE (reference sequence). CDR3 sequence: CASSPWGGEKLFF. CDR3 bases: TGTGCCAGCAGCCCGTGGGGGGGGGAAAAACTGTTTTTT.

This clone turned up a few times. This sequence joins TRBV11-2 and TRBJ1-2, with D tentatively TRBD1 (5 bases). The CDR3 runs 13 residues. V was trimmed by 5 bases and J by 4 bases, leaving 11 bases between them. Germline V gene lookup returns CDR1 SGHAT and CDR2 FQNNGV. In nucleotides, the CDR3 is TGTGCCAGCAGCCCACGGGACGTCTATGGCTACACCTTC. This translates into CASSPRDVYGYTF.

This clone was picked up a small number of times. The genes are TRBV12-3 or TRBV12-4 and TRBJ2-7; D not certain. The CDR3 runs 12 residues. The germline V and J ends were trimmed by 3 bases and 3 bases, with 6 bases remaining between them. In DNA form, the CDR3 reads TGTGCCAGCAGTTTTAACGTCTACGAGCAGTACGTC. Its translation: CASSFNVYEQYV.

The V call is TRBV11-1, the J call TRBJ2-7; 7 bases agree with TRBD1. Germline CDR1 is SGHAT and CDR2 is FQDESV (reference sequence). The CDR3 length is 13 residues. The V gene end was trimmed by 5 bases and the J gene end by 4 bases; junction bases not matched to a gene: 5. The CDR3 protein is CASSETGLYEQYF. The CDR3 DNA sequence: TGTGCCAGCAGCGAGACAGGGTTGTACGAGCAGTACTTC.

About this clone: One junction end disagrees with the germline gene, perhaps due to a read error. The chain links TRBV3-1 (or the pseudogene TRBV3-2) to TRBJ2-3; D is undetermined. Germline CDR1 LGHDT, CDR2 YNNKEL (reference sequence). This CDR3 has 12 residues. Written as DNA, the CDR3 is TGTGCCAGCAGCCAAGGGGAAAGGGCCCAGGATTTT. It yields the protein CASSQGERAQDF.

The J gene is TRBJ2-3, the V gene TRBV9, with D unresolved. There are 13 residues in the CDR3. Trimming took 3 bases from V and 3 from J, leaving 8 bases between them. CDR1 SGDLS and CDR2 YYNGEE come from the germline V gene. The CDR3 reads CASSAQLTDTQYF. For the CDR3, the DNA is TGTGCCAGCAGCGCACAATTAACAGATACGCAGTATTTT.

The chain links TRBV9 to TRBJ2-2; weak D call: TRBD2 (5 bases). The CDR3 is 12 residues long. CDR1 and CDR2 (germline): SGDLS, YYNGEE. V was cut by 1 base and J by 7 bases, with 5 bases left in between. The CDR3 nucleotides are TGTGCCAGCAGCGTAACTAGCGGGGAGCTGTTTTTT. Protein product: CASSVTSGELFF.

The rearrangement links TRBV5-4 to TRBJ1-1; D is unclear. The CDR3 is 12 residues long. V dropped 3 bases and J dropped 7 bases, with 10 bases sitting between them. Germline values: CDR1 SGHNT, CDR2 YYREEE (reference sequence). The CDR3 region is CASSYGKNEAFF. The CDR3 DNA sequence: TGTGCCAGCAGCTATGGGAAGAATGAAGCTTTCTTT.

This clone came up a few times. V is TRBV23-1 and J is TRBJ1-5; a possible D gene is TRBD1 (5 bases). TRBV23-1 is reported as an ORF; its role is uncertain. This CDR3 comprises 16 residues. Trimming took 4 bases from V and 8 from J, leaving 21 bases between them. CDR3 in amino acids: CASSLMGRSVMEPQHF. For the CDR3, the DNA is TGCGCCAGCAGTCTGATGGGGCGTTCGGTCATGGAGCCCCAGCATTTT.

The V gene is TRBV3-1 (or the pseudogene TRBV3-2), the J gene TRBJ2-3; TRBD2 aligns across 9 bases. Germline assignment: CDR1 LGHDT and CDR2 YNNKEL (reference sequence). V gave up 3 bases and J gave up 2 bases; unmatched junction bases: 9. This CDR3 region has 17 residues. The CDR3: CASSQGGGVLITDTQYF. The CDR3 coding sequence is TGTGCCAGCAGCCAGGGCGGGGGGGTTTTGATCACAGATACGCAGTATTTT.

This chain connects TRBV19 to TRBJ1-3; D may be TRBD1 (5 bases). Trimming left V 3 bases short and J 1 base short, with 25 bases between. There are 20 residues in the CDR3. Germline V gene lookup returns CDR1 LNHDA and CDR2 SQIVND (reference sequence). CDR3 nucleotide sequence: TGTGCCAGTAGTATTAGCGTCCTCGGCGACAGTACGACTTCTGGAAACACCATATATTTT. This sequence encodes CASSISVLGDSTTSGNTIYF.

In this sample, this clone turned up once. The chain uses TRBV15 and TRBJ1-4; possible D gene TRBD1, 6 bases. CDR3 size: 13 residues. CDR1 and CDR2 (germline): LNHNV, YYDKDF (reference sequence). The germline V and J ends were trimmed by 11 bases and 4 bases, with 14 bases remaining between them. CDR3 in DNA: TGTGCCGTATCGTGGGGGCTTAATGAAAAACTGTTTTTT. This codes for CAVSWGLNEKLFF.

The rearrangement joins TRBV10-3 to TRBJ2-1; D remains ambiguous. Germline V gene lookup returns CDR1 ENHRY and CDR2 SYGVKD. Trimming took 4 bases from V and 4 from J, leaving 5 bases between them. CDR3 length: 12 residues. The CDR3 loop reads CAISGVYNEQFF. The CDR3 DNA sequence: TGTGCCATCAGTGGCGTTTACAATGAGCAGTTCTTC.

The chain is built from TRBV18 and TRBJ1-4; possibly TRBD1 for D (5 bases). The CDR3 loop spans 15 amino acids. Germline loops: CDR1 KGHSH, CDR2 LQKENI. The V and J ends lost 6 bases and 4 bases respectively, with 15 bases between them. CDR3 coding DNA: TGTGCCAGCTCCCGTCCAGCAGGGTTTAATGAAAAACTGTTTTTT. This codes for CASSRPAGFNEKLFF.

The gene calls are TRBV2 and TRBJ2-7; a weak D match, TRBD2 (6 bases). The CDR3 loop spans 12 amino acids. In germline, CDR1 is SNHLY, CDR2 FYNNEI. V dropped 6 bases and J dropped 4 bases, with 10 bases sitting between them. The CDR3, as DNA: TGTGCCAGCAGGGGCGGGAAGTACGAGCAGTACTTC. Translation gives CASRGGKYEQYF. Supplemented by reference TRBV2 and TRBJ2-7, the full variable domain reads EPEVTQTPSHQVTQMGQEVILRCVPISNHLYFYWYRQILGQKVEFLVSFYNNEISEKSEIFDDQFSVERPDGSNFTLKIRSTKLEDSAMYFCASRGGKYEQYFGPGTRLTVT.

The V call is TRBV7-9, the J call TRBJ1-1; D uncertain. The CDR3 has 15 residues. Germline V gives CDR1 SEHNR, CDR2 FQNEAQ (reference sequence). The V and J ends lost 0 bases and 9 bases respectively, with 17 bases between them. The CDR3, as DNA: TGTGCCAGCAGCTTAGCCAACCGACAATCAGCTCAAGCTTTCTTT. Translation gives CASSLANRQSAQAFF. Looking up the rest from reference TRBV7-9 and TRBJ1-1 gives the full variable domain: DTGVSQNPRHKITKRGQNVTFRCDPISEHNRLYWYRQTLGQGPEFLTYFQNEAQLEKSRLLSDRFSAERPKGSFSTLEIQRTEQGDSAMYLCASSLANRQSAQAFFGQGTRLTVV.

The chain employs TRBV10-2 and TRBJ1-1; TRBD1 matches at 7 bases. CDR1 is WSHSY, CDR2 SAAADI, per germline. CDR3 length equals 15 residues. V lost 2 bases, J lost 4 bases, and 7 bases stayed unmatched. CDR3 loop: CASSERGRIGTEAFF. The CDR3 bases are TGCGCCAGCAGTGAGAGGGGGCGGATTGGCACTGAAGCTTTCTTT.

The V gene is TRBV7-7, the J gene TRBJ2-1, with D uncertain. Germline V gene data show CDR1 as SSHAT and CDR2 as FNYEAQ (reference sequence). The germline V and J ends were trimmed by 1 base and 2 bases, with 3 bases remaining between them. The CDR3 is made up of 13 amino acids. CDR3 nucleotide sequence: TGTGCCAGCAGCTTAGGGCCCTACAATGAGCAGTTCTTC. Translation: CASSLGPYNEQFF.

The CDR3 here is CASSLGEGRPNTEAFF. DNA of the CDR3: TGTGCCAGCAGCTTGGGGGAGGGACGGCCTAACACTGAAGCTTTCTTT. The rearrangement links TRBV5-4 to TRBJ1-1; D possibly corresponds to TRBD1 (5 bases). The CDR3 contains 16 residues. V dropped 0 bases and J dropped 2 bases, with 14 bases sitting between them. CDR1 is SGHNT, CDR2 YYREEE, per germline (reference sequence). The full variable domain, completed using reference TRBV5-4 and TRBJ1-1, is ETGVTQSPTHLIKTRGQQVTLRCSSQSGHNTVSWYQQALGQGPQFIFQYYREEENGRGNFPPRFSGLQFPNYSSELNVNALELDDSALYLCASSLGEGRPNTEAFFGQGTRLTVV.